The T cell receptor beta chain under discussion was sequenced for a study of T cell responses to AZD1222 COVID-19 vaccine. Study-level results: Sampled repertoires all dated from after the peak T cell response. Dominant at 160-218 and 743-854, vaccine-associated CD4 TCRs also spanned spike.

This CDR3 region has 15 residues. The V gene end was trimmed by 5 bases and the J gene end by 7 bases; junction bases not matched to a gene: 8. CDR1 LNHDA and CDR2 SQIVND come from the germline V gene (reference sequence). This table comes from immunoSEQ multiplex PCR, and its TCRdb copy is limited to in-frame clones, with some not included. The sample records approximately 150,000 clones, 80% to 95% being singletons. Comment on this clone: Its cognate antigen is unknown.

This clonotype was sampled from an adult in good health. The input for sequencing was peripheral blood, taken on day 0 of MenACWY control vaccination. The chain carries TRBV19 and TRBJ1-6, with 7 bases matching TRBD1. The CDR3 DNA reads TGTGCCAGTAGTTCCTTCACAGGGGAAAATTCACCCCTCCACTTT. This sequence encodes CASSSFTGENSPLHF.